Sequencing of this TCR beta chain was carried out in a study of shared clonotypes between healthy human individuals. As for the study in general: Researchers assigned three CD4 naive, three CD4 memory, two CD8 naive and one CD8 memory plate to each donor. Findings and limits, study-wide: The study generally estimated greater richness for naive than memory subsets. Non-shared clonotypes had lower generation probabilities than clonotypes shared by all four sorted-subset donors.

The assay was immunoSEQ multiplex PCR, and TCRdb's table has in-frame clones only and misses some. Here the sample spans about 2.1 million clones, approximately 94% being singletons. On this clone itself: Antigen specificity is unknown.

Only CD45RO-negative cells positively selected for CCR7 counted as naive CD8 cells, so terminally differentiated effector memory CD45RA+ cells were excluded. Germline lookup yields CDR1 SGDLS and CDR2 YYNGEE. Trimming removed 4 bases from V and 0 bases from J; junction bases left unmatched: 9. The CDR3 covers 16 residues. The receptor comes from a man younger than 35 in good health. Some clones in this sample may be carry-over from other donors' samples. The chain has TRBV9 and TRBJ1-1; 7 bases line up with TRBD1. Material: naive CD8+ T cells from PBMCs. The CDR3 loop reads CASSPQGGSMNTEAFF. CDR3 coding DNA: TGTGCCAGCAGCCCCCAAGGGGGCAGCATGAACACTGAAGCTTTCTTT.